Sequencing of this T cell receptor (beta chain) was carried out in a study of blood T cell repertoires in COVID-19. Looking at the study overall: In each case, the material was cDNA or gDNA derived from T cells, B-cell-depleted T cells, or PBMCs.

In the original workflow: Amplification with reference gene primers provided the estimates of nucleated cell counts. Only in-frame clones appear in the TCRdb table, and some are missing; sequencing was by immunoSEQ multiplex PCR. The V and J calls and clone size come from that table; D and trimming were worked out from the DNA. The sample includes about 330,000 clones, roughly 87% of them seen just once. This TCR came from a woman aged 25-40 years who had recovered from COVID-19. The specimen sequenced was PBMCs or T cells enriched from blood (not recorded which).

This CDR3 reads CATSESWGGQPQHF. The CDR3 DNA follows: TGTGCCACCAGTGAAAGTTGGGGAGGGCAGCCCCAGCATTTT. The chain has TRBV24-1 and TRBJ1-5; the D is unclear. CDR1 is KGHDR and CDR2 is SFDVKD in the germline V gene. The CDR3 has 14 residues. Between the trimmed V and J ends, which lost 4 bases and 7 bases, there was a span of 13 bases.